The 12 T cell receptor beta chains below all came from one sample that was sequenced in a study of beta chain features in type 1 diabetes. Study-level points and caveats: Among all four CD4+ subsets, Type 1 diabetes patients had TCRB CDR3s that were moderately but significantly shorter.

Of the isolated RNA, all was reverse transcribed, and so the sequenced material was expressed TCRB transcripts. Only in-frame clones appear in the TCRdb table, and some are missing; sequencing was by immunoSEQ multiplex PCR. Of around 140,000 clones listed, about an eighth are singletons. Their antigen targets remain unknown. The sequenced material came from central memory CD4+ T cells from blood. The origin of the receptors is a man aged 18-30 years with type 1 diabetes.

This clone was seen only a few times. The chain carries TRBV6-1 and TRBJ1-1; a weak D match, TRBD1 (6 bases). The V and J ends lost 8 bases and 4 bases respectively, with 14 bases between them. Germline V gene sequence: CDR1 MNHNS, CDR2 SASEGT. This CDR3 contains 13 residues. CDR3 residues: CASRAGDGTEAFF. CDR3 coding DNA: TGTGCCAGCCGGGCAGGGGACGGCACTGAAGCTTTCTTT.

This chain joins TRBV15 and TRBJ1-2; 11 nucleotides match TRBD1. This CDR3 spans 13 amino acids. Germline V gene data show CDR1 as LNHNV and CDR2 as YYDKDF (reference sequence). The V and J ends lost 5 bases and 4 bases, in that order; junction bases with no gene match: 0. The CDR3 spells CATSGQGAYGYTF. CDR3 coding DNA: TGTGCCACCAGCGGACAGGGGGCCTATGGCTACACCTTC.

A word on this clone: Other nucleotide sequences from this sample produce the same CDR3. This chain joins TRBV9 and TRBJ1-1; D gene uncertain. The V and J ends lost 2 bases and 1 base respectively, with 6 bases between them. The CDR3 has 13 amino acids. Germline CDR1 SGDLS, CDR2 YYNGEE. CDR3 loop: CASSVRGNTEAFF. The CDR3 DNA is TGTGCCAGCAGCGTTCGGGGGAACACTGAAGCTTTCTTT.

V gene TRBV27 combines with J gene TRBJ2-3, with no clear D. Germline V CDR1 and CDR2: MNHEY, SMNVEV (reference sequence). This CDR3 has 16 residues. Between the trimmed V and J ends, which lost 4 bases and 8 bases, there was a span of 22 bases. CDR3 amino acids: CASSSDGPASRVTQYF. CDR3 DNA: TGTGCCAGCAGTTCCGACGGGCCTGCCTCAAGGGTTACGCAGTATTTT.

This clone was seen a few times. In DNA, the CDR3 is TGTGCCTGGCGTCCCTCGGACAGGGTCAACTATGGCTACACCTTC. It specifies CAWRPSDRVNYGYTF. The V call is TRBV30, the J call TRBJ1-2, with 8 bases aligning to TRBD1. V gave up 5 bases and J gave up 2 bases; unmatched junction bases: 10. CDR1 is GTSNPN, CDR2 SVGIG, per germline (reference sequence). This CDR3 spans 15 amino acids.

This clone has only a few counts. This chain connects TRBV19 to TRBJ2-7, with 7 bases fitting TRBD1. The germline gives CDR1 LNHDA, CDR2 SQIVND (reference sequence). Losses at the gene ends were 8 bases for V and 1 base for J; bases not matched to a gene: 14. The CDR3 has 16 amino acids. CDR3 in DNA: TGTGCCAGTGGGGTTGAGGGGGCAACCCCATCCTACGAGCAGTACTTC. Amino acids: CASGVEGATPSYEQYF. Variable domain in full (rest from reference TRBV19 and TRBJ2-7): DGGITQSPKYLFRKEGQNVTLSCEQNLNHDAMYWYRQDPGQGLRLIYYSQIVNDFQKGDIAEGYSVSREKKESFPLTVTSAQKNPTAFYLCASGVEGATPSYEQYFGPGTRLTVT.

CDR3 nucleotides: TGCGCCAGCAGCCAGGAATTTGGAGTAGGGGGTACTGAAGCTTTCTTT. Encoded protein: CASSQEFGVGGTEAFF. The chain carries TRBV4-1 and TRBJ1-1, with a tentative D call TRBD1 (6 bases). This CDR3 spans 16 amino acids. Germline V gene sequence: CDR1 MGHRA, CDR2 YSYEKL. Trimming took 3 bases from V and 5 from J, leaving 19 bases between them.

This clone has only a few counts. The V call is TRBV7-7, the J call TRBJ1-6; TRBD1 is a possible D gene (6 bases). V dropped 6 bases and J dropped 10 bases, with 13 bases sitting between them. The germline gives CDR1 SSHAT, CDR2 FNYEAQ (reference sequence). The CDR3 spans 13 residues. Here the CDR3 DNA reads TGTGCCAGCAGGAGAATACAGGGATCACCCCTCCACTTT. Translation: CASRRIQGSPLHF.

This clone turned up a few times. This chain uses TRBV7-9 with TRBJ2-2; 9 bases fit TRBD1. CDR1 SEHNR and CDR2 FQNEAQ come from the germline V gene (reference sequence). V was clipped by 11 bases and J by 5 bases; unmatched bases: 9. The CDR3 has 14 amino acids. The CDR3 coding sequence is TGTGCCCGGGCGGGGACAGGGAATACCGGGGAGCTGTTTTTT. It specifies CARAGTGNTGELFF.

Only a few counts were recorded for this clone. The chain uses TRBV2 and TRBJ2-5; D remains ambiguous. CDR3 length: 14 residues. Trimming cost V 3 bases and J 2 bases, with 10 bases left between them. CDR1 and CDR2 from the germline V gene are SNHLY and FYNNEI. CDR3 protein: CASSESTVQETQYF. DNA of the CDR3: TGTGCCAGCAGTGAGTCCACGGTACAAGAGACCCAGTACTTC.

The sample holds a few counts of this clone. The rearrangement uses TRBV28 and TRBJ2-7, with 7 nucleotides matching TRBD2. Germline lookup yields CDR1 MDHEN and CDR2 SYDVKM. The junction had 5 bases not matched to a gene; V was cut back by 8 bases and J by 4 bases. The CDR3 is 12 amino acids. CDR3 sequence: CASLRGGYEQYF. The DNA for the CDR3 is TGTGCCAGCTTGCGCGGGGGATACGAGCAGTACTTC.

This clone was seen ten or more times. V and J are TRBV7-2 and TRBJ2-3, with TRBD2 as a possible D gene (5 bases). This CDR3 contains 15 residues. Germline-derived CDR1 and CDR2 are SGHTA and FQGNSA. V shed 2 bases and J shed 3 bases, with 12 bases lying between them. CDR3 region: CASSLSSIGTDTQYF. The CDR3 DNA reads as TGTGCCAGCAGCTTATCTAGCATTGGGACAGATACGCAGTATTTT.